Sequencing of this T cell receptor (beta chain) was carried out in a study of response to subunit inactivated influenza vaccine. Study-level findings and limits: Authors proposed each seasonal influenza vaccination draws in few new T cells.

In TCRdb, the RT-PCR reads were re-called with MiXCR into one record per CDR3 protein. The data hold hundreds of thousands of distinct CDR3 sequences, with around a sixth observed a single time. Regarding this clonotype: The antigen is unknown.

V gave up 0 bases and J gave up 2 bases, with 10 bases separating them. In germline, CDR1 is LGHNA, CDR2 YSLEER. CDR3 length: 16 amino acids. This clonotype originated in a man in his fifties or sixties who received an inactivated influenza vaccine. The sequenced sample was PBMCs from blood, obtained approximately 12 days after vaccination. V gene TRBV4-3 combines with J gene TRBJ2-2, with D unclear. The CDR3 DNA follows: TGCGCCAGCAGCCAAGACCCCTTGAAAAACACCGGGGAGCTGTTTTTT. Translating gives CASSQDPLKNTGELFF.